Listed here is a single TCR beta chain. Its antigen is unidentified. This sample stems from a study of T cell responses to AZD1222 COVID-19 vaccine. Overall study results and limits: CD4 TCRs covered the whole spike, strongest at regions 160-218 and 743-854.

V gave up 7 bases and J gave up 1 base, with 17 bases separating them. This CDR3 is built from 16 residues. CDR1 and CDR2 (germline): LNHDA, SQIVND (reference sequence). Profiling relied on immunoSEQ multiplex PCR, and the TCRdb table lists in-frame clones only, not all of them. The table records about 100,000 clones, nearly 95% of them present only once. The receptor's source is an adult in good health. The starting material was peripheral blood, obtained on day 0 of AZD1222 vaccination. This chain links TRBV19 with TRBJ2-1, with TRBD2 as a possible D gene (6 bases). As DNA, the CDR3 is TGTGCCAGTACCAAAGGGACGGGGGTTTCCTACAATGAGCAGTTCTTC. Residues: CASTKGTGVSYNEQFF.